The rows below give T cell receptor beta chains drawn from one sample of a study of blood T cell repertoires in COVID-19. Assay: immunoSEQ multiplex PCR; the TCRdb copy retains only in-frame clones and omits some. The sample lists some 220,000 clones; 92% were seen once. Sequencing used peripheral blood. Receptor source: a man aged 25-45 years with COVID-19, enrolled during active disease. CDR3s include the opening cysteine and the closing phenylalanine or tryptophan. D genes are given only for firm matches. Only some rows state a clone size, as once, few, many or a class for expanded clones.

v_call	clone_size	d_call	j_call	cdr3_nt	cdr3_aa
TRBV5-1	-	TRBD2	TRBJ2-3	TGCGCCAGCAGCTTGGCCCCTAGCGGGGACACAGATACGCAGTATTTT	CASSLAPSGDTDTQYF
TRBV5-1	-	TRBD1	TRBJ1-2	TGCGCCAGCAGCTTGGTTGGACAGGGAAGCTATGGCTACACCTTC	CASSLVGQGSYGYTF
TRBV15	few	-	TRBJ2-2	TGTGCCACCAGCAGACCCGGACAGACGAACACCGGGGAGCTGTTTTTT	CATSRPGQTNTGELFF
TRBV11-2	-	-	TRBJ1-1	TGTGCCAGCAGCCTAGACAGGCTGAACACTGAAGCTTTCTTT	CASSLDRLNTEAFF
TRBV13	-	TRBD2	TRBJ2-4	TGTGCCAGCGCAACTAGCGGGGGTACTCTAGGCAAAAACATTCAGTACTTC	CASATSGGTLGKNIQYF
TRBV5-4	-	TRBD1	TRBJ1-2	TGTGCCAGCAGCTTGAAAGCGGGACAGGGTGACTATGGCTACACCTTC	CASSLKAGQGDYGYTF
TRBV19	-	-	TRBJ1-5	TGTGCCAGTAGTACTAGCGGGAAACAGCCCCAGCATTTT	CASSTSGKQPQHF
TRBV29-1	-	-	TRBJ2-3	TGCAGCGTTGGGTTAGATGTGGGGCCCCCTGTCACAGATACGCAGTATTTT	CSVGLDVGPPVTDTQYF
TRBV10-3	-	TRBD1	TRBJ2-5	TGTGCCATCGACAGGGCGGAGGTAGAGACCCAGTACTTC	CAIDRAEVETQYF
TRBV4-1	-	-	TRBJ1-5	TGCGCCAGCAGCCGGAACCTTCCCGGTCCGGGAGGCAATCAGCCCCAGCATTTT	CASSRNLPGPGGNQPQHF
TRBV9	-	-	TRBJ2-1	TGTGCCAGCAGCGTAGAAAGGAGGAGCAATGAGCAGTTCTTC	CASSVERRSNEQFF
TRBV27	once	-	TRBJ1-1	TGTGCCAGCAGTTTGGTCGGCGGTGAAGCTTTCTTT	CASSLVGGEAFF
TRBV2	-	-	TRBJ1-1	TGTGCCAGCAGGCCACAGCTCAGGGGAACTGAAGCTTTCTTT	CASRPQLRGTEAFF
TRBV4-1	-	TRBD1	TRBJ2-5	TGCGCCAGCAGCCAGGGACAGGGCAATCAAGAGACCCAGTACTTC	CASSQGQGNQETQYF
TRBV11-2	-	TRBD2	TRBJ2-5	TGTGCCAGCAGCCGGTCTAGCGGGGGGTTAGTCGAGACCCAGTACTTC	CASSRSSGGLVETQYF
TRBV6-5	once	-	TRBJ1-2	TGTGCCAGCAGTTACAACAGGGACTATGGCTACACCTTC	CASSYNRDYGYTF
TRBV6-2/TRBV6-3	-	TRBD2	TRBJ2-1	TGTGCCAGCAGCCCTTTTCGGGGGGGGCCTGACAATGAGCAGTTCTTC	CASSPFRGGPDNEQFF
TRBV7-9	-	-	TRBJ1-2	TGTGCCAGCAGCTTAGCGCCGGGGGGAGACGGCTACACCTTC	CASSLAPGGDGYTF
TRBV7-9	-	TRBD2	TRBJ2-5	TGTGCCAGCAGCTTAGCGACTAGCGGGGGATATCAAGAGACCCAGTACTTC	CASSLATSGGYQETQYF
TRBV7-3	-	-	TRBJ2-2	TGTGCCAGCAGCGCCCGCCCAGGGAACCCCGGGGAGCTGTTTTTT	CASSARPGNPGELFF
TRBV5-1	-	-	TRBJ1-3	TGCGCCAGCAGCTGGGGGACATCTGGAAACACCATATATTTT	CASSWGTSGNTIYF
TRBV5-1	-	TRBD1	TRBJ2-5	TGCGCCAGCAGCTTGGCTGGGACAGGGGGGGAGACCCAGTACTTC	CASSLAGTGGETQYF
TRBV10-1	-	-	TRBJ2-3	TGCGCCAGCAGTGACTCGGTTAGCACAGATACGCAGTATTTT	CASSDSVSTDTQYF
TRBV7-2	-	-	TRBJ2-1	TGTGCCAGCAGGAGTCCCGGGGGATACAATGAGCAGTTCTTC	CASRSPGGYNEQFF
TRBV10-2	once	TRBD1	TRBJ2-1	TGCGCCAGCACCTCCGGGACAGGTGCATTGGTGCAGTTCTTC	CASTSGTGALVQFF
TRBV6-6	-	-	TRBJ1-1	TGTGCCAGCAGTTACGTAGTTGCCAGGGGCACTGAAGCTTTCTTT	CASSYVVARGTEAFF
TRBV18	-	-	TRBJ1-2	TGTGCCAGCTCAGGTCAGGAATATGGCTACACCTTC	CASSGQEYGYTF
TRBV12-5	-	TRBD1	TRBJ2-7	TGTGCTAGTGGTGAAGGGGGCTACGATGGCGAGCAGTACTTC	CASGEGGYDGEQYF
TRBV30	-	TRBD1	TRBJ1-3	TGTGCCTGTGGGCAGGGGGTAGTTGGAAACACCATATATTTT	CACGQGVVGNTIYF
TRBV7-9	-	-	TRBJ2-5	TGTGCCAGCAGCTTAGCGGGGGGGCTAGAGACCCAGTACTTC	CASSLAGGLETQYF